This TCR beta chain derives from a study of blood T cell repertoires in COVID-19. Study-level background: COVID-19 samples collected from the United States, Italy and Spain covered acute and convalescent phases. In each case, the material was cDNA or gDNA derived from T cells, B-cell-depleted T cells, or PBMCs.

How the authors handled the data: By means of reference gene primer amplification, nucleated cell counts were estimated. TCRdb's copy holds only in-frame clones and misses some; the assay was immunoSEQ multiplex PCR. Clone size and V and J calls were adopted from that table, with D and trimming inferred from the DNA. The sample consists of some 120,000 clones, 80% to 90% of them appearing once. The CDR3 consists of 17 residues. The clonotype was recovered from a man between 40 and 49 years old with acute or convalescent COVID-19. The sample was peripheral blood. The chain joins TRBV21-1 to TRBJ1-5; the listed D gene, TRBD1, was not tested against the DNA. TRBV21-1 is a pseudogene locus. This CDR3 reads CASSATTGFYSNQPQHF. The CDR3 DNA is TGTGCCAGCAGCGCCACGACAGGGTTTTATAGCAATCAGCCCCAGCATTTT.